These 9 T cell receptor beta chains were sequenced from one sample in a study of blood T cell repertoires in COVID-19. Profiling relied on immunoSEQ multiplex PCR, and the TCRdb table lists in-frame clones only, not all of them. The data contain 66,000 or so clones, around 77% of them singletons. The sample taken for sequencing was peripheral blood. The receptor set was obtained from a human donor in a cohort sampled during active COVID-19.

V is TRBV9 and J is TRBJ1-2; 7 positions agree with TRBD1. V lost 6 bases and J lost 5; bases outside the gene matches: 7. This CDR3 comprises 13 residues. Germline loops: CDR1 SGDLS, CDR2 YYNGEE. The CDR3 region is CASTIQGGYGYTF. CDR3 sequence (DNA): TGTGCCAGCACCATCCAGGGGGGATATGGCTACACCTTC.

The CDR3 DNA follows: TGTGCCAGCAGCACATATCGCGGGAGGGCCTACAATGAGCAGTTCTTC. Residues: CASSTYRGRAYNEQFF. The chain recombines TRBV11-2 with TRBJ2-1, with 9 bases aligning to TRBD2. This CDR3 spans 16 amino acids. Trimming removed 5 bases from V and 2 bases from J; junction bases left unmatched: 7. CDR1 is SGHAT and CDR2 is FQNNGV in the germline V gene.

The chain couples TRBV7-2 to TRBJ2-7; 7 bases fit TRBD2. CDR1 SGHTA and CDR2 FQGNSA come from the germline V gene. The CDR3 sequence is 16 residues long. V lost 2 bases and J lost 2; bases outside the gene matches: 9. CDR3 loop: CASSLSSSGATYEQYF. The CDR3 nucleotides are TGTGCCAGCAGCTTATCTTCGAGCGGGGCTACCTACGAGCAGTACTTC.

The genes are TRBV11-3 and TRBJ1-2; 7 bases map to TRBD1. Germline V gene lookup returns CDR1 SGHNT and CDR2 YENEEA. V shed 1 base, J shed 5 bases, and the junction held 16 bases outside the gene matches. CDR3 length equals 18 residues. This CDR3 reads CASSLGYGTDTQTYGYTF. The CDR3 DNA is TGTGCCAGCAGCTTAGGATACGGGACAGATACCCAAACGTATGGCTACACCTTC.

The table lists this clone with a count of one. The V gene is TRBV7-2, the J gene TRBJ1-4; D is possibly TRBD1 (5 bases). Trimming took 5 bases from V and 11 from J, leaving 12 bases between them. CDR1 SGHTA and CDR2 FQGNSA come from the germline V gene. The CDR3 length is 12 residues. This CDR3 reads CASSTTGGKLFF. CDR3 DNA sequence: TGTGCCAGCAGCACTACCGGGGGGAAACTGTTTTTT.

Comments on this clone: One junction end does not reproduce the germline sequence, and a read error may be involved. This chain joins TRBV2 and TRBJ2-1; 9 bases map to TRBD2. CDR3 length equals 12 residues. Germline V gene sequence: CDR1 SNHLY, CDR2 FYNNEI. The CDR3 protein is CASRATSGQLVF. CDR3 bases: TGTGCCAGCAGGGCTACTAGCGGGCAATTGGTCTTC.

The chain is built from TRBV6-5 and TRBJ2-7; D is unclear. Between the trimmed V and J ends, which lost 8 bases and 6 bases, there was a span of 14 bases. There are 12 residues in the CDR3. Germline CDR1 and CDR2: MNHEY and SVGAGI. CDR3 coding DNA: TGTGCCAGCCGCCAAACCTCGGGCGAGCAGTACTTC. As protein: CASRQTSGEQYF.

The genes are TRBV2 and TRBJ2-3; perhaps TRBD1 as D (6 bases). V gave up 6 bases and J gave up 0 bases, with 13 bases separating them. CDR1 and CDR2 (germline): SNHLY, FYNNEI. The CDR3 length is 15 residues. Here the CDR3 DNA reads TGTGCCAGCAGCGTCGAGGGGGTGAGCACAGATACGCAGTATTTT. It codes for CASSVEGVSTDTQYF. The whole variable domain, remainder taken from reference TRBV2 and TRBJ2-3, is EPEVTQTPSHQVTQMGQEVILRCVPISNHLYFYWYRQILGQKVEFLVSFYNNEISEKSEIFDDQFSVERPDGSNFTLKIRSTKLEDSAMYFCASSVEGVSTDTQYFGPGTRLTVL.

V and J are TRBV6-2 or TRBV6-3 and TRBJ2-7, with D possibly being TRBD1 (6 bases). Germline V gene data show CDR1 as MNHEY and CDR2 as SVGEGT. V was clipped by 2 bases and J by 2 bases, with 10 bases between them. The CDR3 length is 14 residues. CDR3 DNA: TGTGCCAGCAGTTACAGGGGGAAAGCCTACGAGCAGTACTTC. It is translated as CASSYRGKAYEQYF.